The 8 T cell receptor beta chains given below trace back to one sample, sequenced in a study of patients and donors after allogeneic stem cell transplantation. TCRdb processed the RT-PCR reads anew with MiXCR; each CDR3 protein has one entry. The sample contains roughly 30,000 distinct CDR3 sequences, 6.5% to 7% of which appear only once. The sample was blood, either unsorted or a sorted T cell fraction (not recorded which). The receptors here all came from a human donor who was either an allogeneic HSCT recipient or a stem cell or donor lymphocyte infusion donor (not recorded which). It is not recorded whose cells these are; they may come from a transplant donor.

This clonotype was seen ten or more times. V is TRBV12-3 or TRBV12-4 and J is TRBJ2-5; D may be TRBD2 (5 bases). The V gene lost 6 bases and the J gene lost 5 bases, with 10 bases spanning the gap. The CDR3 is 12 amino acids. The CDR3 bases are TGTGCCAGCAGACCTGGGGAGGAGACCCAGTACTTC. Translation gives CASRPGEETQYF.

The gene calls are TRBV11-3 and TRBJ2-1; 14 bases fit TRBD2. Germline-derived CDR1 and CDR2 are SGHNT and YENEEA. V was pared by 0 bases and J by 7 bases, with 2 bases of the junction left unmatched. This CDR3 comprises 16 residues. The CDR3 DNA reads as TGTGCCAGCAGCTTAGAAGGGACTAGCGGGAGAAATGAGCAGTTCTTC. It is translated as CASSLEGTSGRNEQFF.

In its sample, this clonotype was seen many times. This chain uses TRBV5-1 with TRBJ2-7; the D call may be TRBD1 or TRBD2 (5 bases each). The V end lost 2 bases, the J end lost 3 bases, and 12 bases lay between the germline ends. In germline, CDR1 is SGHRS, CDR2 YFSETQ. The CDR3 covers 14 residues. This CDR3 reads CASSLLGVSYEQYF. CDR3 nucleotide sequence: TGCGCCAGCAGCTTATTGGGGGTGAGCTACGAGCAGTACTTC.

By sample fraction, this clonotype is medium-sized. This chain connects TRBV15 to TRBJ1-5; 7 positions agree with TRBD1. J gave up 4 bases and V 6 bases, and 9 bases lay outside the gene matches. The germline V gene encodes CDR1 LNHNV and CDR2 YYDKDF (reference sequence). CDR3 length: 15 amino acids. The CDR3 reads CATRSYRGPNQPQHF. CDR3 in DNA: TGTGCCACCAGGAGTTACAGGGGCCCGAATCAGCCCCAGCATTTT.

This clonotype was counted at least ten times. J is TRBJ1-1 and V is TRBV2; D might be TRBD1 (5 bases). Germline V gene sequence: CDR1 SNHLY, CDR2 FYNNEI. CDR3 size: 13 residues. Trimming pared 2 bases from V and 7 bases from J, leaving 11 bases between. The CDR3, as DNA: TGTGCCAGCAGTGAAAGTTGGACATTTGAAGCTTTCTTT. Protein product: CASSESWTFEAFF.

The sample holds many counts of this clonotype. The chain uses TRBV7-9 and TRBJ2-1, with unresolved D. Germline V gene data show CDR1 as SEHNR and CDR2 as FQNEAQ (reference sequence). Trimming removed 7 bases from V and 8 bases from J, with 12 bases in between. This CDR3 is 12 amino acids long. CDR3 sequence reads: CASTPNSYEQFF. The CDR3 DNA is TGTGCCAGCACCCCCAACTCCTATGAGCAGTTCTTC.

This clonotype was observed at least ten times. The chain carries TRBV12-3 or TRBV12-4 and TRBJ1-1, with 9 bases matching TRBD1. CDR3 length: 14 residues. The V gene end was trimmed by 6 bases and the J gene end by 4 bases; junction bases not matched to a gene: 6. The CDR3 DNA is TGTGCCAGCAGCGTGGGACAGGGCGGCACTGAAGCTTTCTTT. Protein: CASSVGQGGTEAFF.

This clonotype was found a few times. J is TRBJ2-7 and V is TRBV6-5, with 8 nucleotides matching TRBD1. Germline CDR1 reads MNHEY; CDR2 reads SVGAGI. This CDR3 has 13 residues. Losses at the gene ends were 8 bases for V and 4 bases for J; bases not matched to a gene: 7. The CDR3 is CASRRQGAYEQYF. CDR3 in DNA: TGTGCCAGCCGTCGGCAGGGGGCGTACGAGCAGTACTTC.